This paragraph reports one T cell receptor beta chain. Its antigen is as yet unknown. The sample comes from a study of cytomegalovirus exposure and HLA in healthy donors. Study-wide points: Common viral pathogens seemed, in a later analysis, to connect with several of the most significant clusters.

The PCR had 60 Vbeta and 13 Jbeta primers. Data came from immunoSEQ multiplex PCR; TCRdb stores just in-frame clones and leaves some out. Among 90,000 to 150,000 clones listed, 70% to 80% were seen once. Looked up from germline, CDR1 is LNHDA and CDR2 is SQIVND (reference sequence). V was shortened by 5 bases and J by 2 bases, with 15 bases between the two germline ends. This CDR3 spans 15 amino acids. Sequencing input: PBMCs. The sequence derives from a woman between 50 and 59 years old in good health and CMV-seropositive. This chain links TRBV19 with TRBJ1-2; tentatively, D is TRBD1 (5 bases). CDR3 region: CASSLSLAGNYGYTF. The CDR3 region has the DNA TGTGCCAGTAGTTTGTCATTGGCAGGGAACTATGGCTACACCTTC.